The 20 T cell receptor beta chains below come from one sample, sequenced in a study of blood T cell repertoires in COVID-19. Sequencing used immunoSEQ multiplex PCR; TCRdb keeps in-frame clones, though not all of them. Of roughly 170,000 clones in the sample, roughly 80% were seen once. Sequenced: peripheral blood. The receptors originated from a human donor in a cohort sampled during active COVID-19.

The genes are TRBV18 and TRBJ1-3; D is possibly TRBD1 (5 bases). V was clipped by 3 bases and J by 4 bases, with 10 bases between them. The CDR3 consists of 14 residues. Germline V gene data show CDR1 as KGHSH and CDR2 as LQKENI. The CDR3 DNA sequence: TGTGCCAGCTCACCTTCAGGGCCCGGAAACACCATATATTTT. Its protein is CASSPSGPGNTIYF.

This clone appeared once. The chain uses TRBV14 and TRBJ2-1; D remains ambiguous. This CDR3 is 12 amino acids long. Germline values: CDR1 SGHDN, CDR2 FVKESK. V was cut by 0 bases and J by 15 bases, with 12 bases left in between. CDR3 in amino acids: CASSQDLVRRFF. In nucleotides, the CDR3 is TGTGCCAGCAGCCAAGACCTGGTGCGGCGGTTCTTC.

The chain has TRBV5-4 and TRBJ1-2; D not resolved. V dropped 0 bases and J dropped 5 bases, with 11 bases sitting between them. Germline lookup yields CDR1 SGHNT and CDR2 YYREEE (reference sequence). The CDR3 runs 14 residues. The CDR3 region is CASSLVLEPYGYTF. Written as DNA, the CDR3 is TGTGCCAGCAGCTTGGTACTAGAACCGTATGGCTACACCTTC.

This clone has a single count. The gene calls are TRBV19 and TRBJ2-7; maybe TRBD1 (7 bases). The CDR3 loop spans 16 amino acids. Trimming took 6 bases from V and 3 from J, leaving 21 bases between them. Germline V gene sequence: CDR1 LNHDA, CDR2 SQIVND (reference sequence). This CDR3 reads CASSARGGGGVYEQYF. The CDR3 region has the DNA TGTGCCAGTAGCGCCAGGGGAGGAGGGGGCGTCTACGAGCAGTACTTC.

The chain joins TRBV3-1 (or the pseudogene TRBV3-2) to TRBJ2-1, with TRBD2 matching over 10 bases. V was clipped by 0 bases and J by 1 base; unmatched bases: 3. This CDR3 comprises 17 residues. Germline CDR1 and CDR2: LGHDT and YNNKEL (reference sequence). This CDR3 reads CASSQDVLAGSYNEQFF. The CDR3 DNA reads as TGTGCCAGCAGCCAAGATGTACTAGCGGGGTCCTACAATGAGCAGTTCTTC.

The chain links TRBV5-1 to TRBJ1-1; 12 bases fit TRBD1. Germline CDR1 reads SGHRS; CDR2 reads YFSETQ. This CDR3 is 16 amino acids long. After removal of 0 bases from V and 7 bases from J, the junction contained 7 bases not matched to a gene. CDR3 sequence: CASSLGDRGRSNEAFF. CDR3 nucleotides: TGCGCCAGCAGCTTGGGGGACAGGGGGCGAAGTAATGAAGCTTTCTTT. Drawing the rest from reference TRBV5-1 and TRBJ1-1, the complete variable domain is KAGVTQTPRYLIKTRGQQVTLSCSPISGHRSVSWYQQTPGQGLQFLFEYFSETQRNKGNFPGRFSGRQFSNSRSEMNVSTLELGDSALYLCASSLGDRGRSNEAFFGQGTRLTVV.

The V and J genes are TRBV20-1 and TRBJ2-7, with 9 nucleotides matching TRBD1. V lost 6 bases to trimming and J lost 4 bases; unmatched junction nucleotides: 7. CDR1 is DFQATT and CDR2 is SNEGSKA in the germline V gene (reference sequence). The CDR3 spans 13 residues. The CDR3 spells CSASKGQGYEQYF. CDR3 nucleotide sequence: TGCAGTGCCAGTAAGGGACAGGGTTACGAGCAGTACTTC.

A few counts support this clone. This sample includes further DNA sequences coding for the same CDR3. This chain uses TRBV5-1 with TRBJ1-5; 8 positions match TRBD1. Unmatched junction bases numbered 5, after V lost 4 bases and J lost 5 bases. CDR1 and CDR2 (germline): SGHRS, YFSETQ. This CDR3 contains 14 residues. The CDR3 is CASSIGQGDQPQHF. The CDR3 nucleotides are TGCGCCAGCAGCATCGGACAGGGTGATCAGCCCCAGCATTTT.

V and J are TRBV5-1 and TRBJ2-7; 8 bases match TRBD1. CDR1 and CDR2 from the germline V gene are SGHRS and YFSETQ. The CDR3 is 14 amino acids. V was pared by 6 bases and J by 3 bases, with 8 bases of the junction left unmatched. CDR3 coding DNA: TGCGCCAGCAACCCCGGGACAGGATTCTACGAGCAGTACTTC. This gives the protein CASNPGTGFYEQYF.

The rearrangement links TRBV14 to TRBJ1-2; D unresolved. V lost 2 bases, J lost 2 bases, and 9 bases lay in between. Germline lookup yields CDR1 SGHDN and CDR2 FVKESK. This CDR3 is built from 14 residues. This CDR3 reads CASSQNGENYGYTF. The CDR3 DNA reads TGTGCCAGCAGCCAAAACGGGGAGAACTATGGCTACACCTTC. The full variable domain, rest sourced from reference TRBV14 and TRBJ1-2, is EAGVTQFPSHSVIEKGQTVTLRCDPISGHDNLYWYRRVMGKEIKFLLHFVKESKQDESGMPNNRFLAERTGGTYSTLKVQPAELEDSGVYFCASSQNGENYGYTFGSGTRLTVV.

This clone came up once. This sequence joins TRBV3-1 (or the pseudogene TRBV3-2) and TRBJ2-7; 13 nucleotides line up with TRBD2. Trimming at V came to 1 base and at J to 3 bases, leaving 6 bases not matched to a gene. Germline CDR1 reads LGHDT; CDR2 reads YNNKEL (reference sequence). CDR3 length: 17 residues. The CDR3: CASSQGWTSGGHYEQYF. DNA for the CDR3: TGTGCCAGCAGCCAAGGCTGGACTAGCGGGGGACACTACGAGCAGTACTTC.

The rearrangement uses TRBV7-9 and TRBJ1-3; D unresolved. The ends were cut back, 3 bases at V and 0 bases at J, with 12 bases in the middle. This CDR3 comprises 16 residues. The germline CDR1 and CDR2 sequences are SEHNR and FQNEAQ (reference sequence). As DNA, the CDR3 is TGTGCCAGCAGCTTTCCCCTAACTGACTCTGGAAACACCATATATTTT. This codes for CASSFPLTDSGNTIYF.

J is TRBJ2-4 and V is TRBV12-3 or TRBV12-4, with D unclear. The CDR3 has 13 amino acids. V dropped 6 bases and J dropped 0 bases, with 6 bases sitting between them. The CDR3 here is CASSQIAKNIQYF. CDR3 sequence (DNA): TGTGCCAGCAGCCAGATAGCCAAAAACATTCAGTACTTC.

The rearrangement uses TRBV19 and TRBJ1-3, with D tentatively TRBD1 (6 bases). V was shortened by 9 bases and J by 3 bases, with 21 bases between the two germline ends. This CDR3 spans 16 amino acids. Germline V CDR1 and CDR2: LNHDA, SQIVND (reference sequence). The CDR3 loop reads CARPFSRQVRGNTIYF. CDR3 nucleotides: TGTGCCAGACCCTTTTCAAGACAGGTCCGTGGAAACACCATATATTTT.

This clone was counted once. The chain has TRBV7-3 and TRBJ2-3; 13 positions agree with TRBD2. This CDR3 has 15 residues. From germline, CDR1 is SGHTA and CDR2 FQGTGA. V lost 4 bases and J lost 13; bases outside the gene matches: 11. The CDR3 region has the DNA TGTGCCAGCAGCTCACAGGGACTAGCGGGACCCACTAAGTATTTT. This codes for CASSSQGLAGPTKYF.

This sequence joins TRBV18 and TRBJ2-3, with D possibly TRBD2 on 6 matching bases. V gave up 2 bases and J gave up 3 bases, with 18 bases separating them. The CDR3 is made up of 17 amino acids. The germline gives CDR1 KGHSH, CDR2 LQKENI. CDR3 sequence: CASSPVRGSSLTDTQYF. Here the CDR3 DNA reads TGTGCCAGCTCACCAGTGCGGGGTTCGAGTCTGACAGATACGCAGTATTTT.

The J gene is TRBJ2-4, the V gene TRBV19, with D maybe TRBD2 (5 bases). Trimming cost V 1 base and J 1 base, with 5 bases left between them. CDR3 length: 14 amino acids. CDR1 is LNHDA and CDR2 is SQIVND in the germline V gene (reference sequence). CDR3 in amino acids: CASSIGGAKNIQYF. CDR3 in DNA: TGTGCCAGTAGTATAGGCGGGGCCAAAAACATTCAGTACTTC.

As concerns this clone: This could be a read error, since a much larger clone is one nucleotide away. This chain uses TRBV5-4 with TRBJ1-2, with 8 bases aligning to TRBD1. V shed 0 bases, J shed 7 bases, and the junction held 2 bases outside the gene matches. CDR3 length equals 13 residues. The germline V gene encodes CDR1 SGHNT and CDR2 YYREEE (reference sequence). CDR3 sequence reads: CASSLDRGGGYTF. Written as DNA, the CDR3 is TGTGCCAGCAGCTTGGACAGGGGGGGTGGCTACACCTTC.

The chain carries TRBV19 and TRBJ1-6; 7 bases line up with TRBD1. CDR1 and CDR2 from the germline V gene are LNHDA and SQIVND (reference sequence). The CDR3 sequence is 14 residues long. V was pared by 7 bases and J by 7 bases, with 7 bases of the junction left unmatched. DNA of the CDR3: TGTGCCAGTACCCAGGGGGACCAGAATTCACCCCTCCACTTT. It is translated as CASTQGDQNSPLHF.

The chain recombines TRBV4-1 with TRBJ1-1; D possibly corresponds to TRBD1 (6 bases). In germline, CDR1 is MGHRA, CDR2 YSYEKL. This CDR3 has 17 residues. V lost 1 base, J lost 4 bases, and 19 bases lay in between. The chain's CDR3 is CASSQVNPGGAVTEAFF. The CDR3 DNA reads TGCGCCAGCAGCCAAGTTAATCCGGGGGGCGCAGTCACTGAAGCTTTCTTT.